The next 21 T cell receptor beta chains were all read from a single sample in a study of T cell repertoires in cytomegalovirus infection. In TCRdb, the reads were re-called with MiXCR into one record per CDR3 protein. The table records 600,000 to 700,000 distinct CDR3 sequences, about 30% of them present only once. Their cognate antigens are unknown. Sequences were derived from cultured PBMCs, sampled from culture after CMV antigen stimulation. The receptors were sampled from a human donor in good health (CMV status not recorded). Some clones in this sample may be carry-over from other donors' samples.

The V gene is TRBV4-1, the J gene TRBJ1-2, with D tentatively TRBD1 (6 bases). Per the germline V gene, CDR1 is MGHRA and CDR2 is YSYEKL. There are 15 residues in the CDR3. V lost 1 base and J 2 bases, leaving 11 bases between the germline ends. The CDR3 protein is CASSQVGGRNYGYTF. The CDR3 DNA is TGCGCCAGCAGCCAAGTCGGGGGCCGAAACTATGGCTACACCTTC.

This chain connects TRBV6-5 to TRBJ1-2, with 10 positions matching TRBD1. In germline, CDR1 is MNHEY, CDR2 SVGAGI. The length of the CDR3 is 17 residues. Trimming cost V 2 bases and J 5 bases; bases outside gene matches: 11. CDR3 DNA: TGTGCCAGCAGTTACACCCGGGACAGGGGCTTGGTTTATGGCTACACCTTC. Amino acids: CASSYTRDRGLVYGYTF.

This clonotype was counted a few times. The chain is built from TRBV7-2 and TRBJ2-2; 11 bases match TRBD2. Germline values: CDR1 SGHTA, CDR2 FQGNSA. The CDR3 sequence is 16 residues long. V lost 9 bases, J lost 2 bases, and 8 bases stayed unmatched. CDR3 sequence: CASSLAGVINTGELFF. The CDR3 coding sequence is TGTGCCAGTTCACTAGCGGGAGTAATTAACACCGGGGAGCTGTTTTTT. The whole variable domain, remainder taken from reference TRBV7-2 and TRBJ2-2, is GAGVSQSPSNKVTEKGKDVELRCDPISGHTALYWYRQSLGQGLEFLIYFQGNSAPDKSGLPSDRFSAERTGGSVSTLTIQRTQQEDSAVYLCASSLAGVINTGELFFGEGSRLTVL.

This clonotype was seen at least ten times. The chain is built from TRBV7-2 and TRBJ1-6; D is perhaps TRBD1 (5 bases). Germline V gives CDR1 SGHTA, CDR2 FQGNSA. Trimming left V 6 bases short and J 7 bases short, with 10 bases between. The CDR3 totals 13 residues. CDR3 nucleotide sequence: TGTGCCAGCAGTGGGCAGGGCAATTCACCCCTCCACTTT. The encoded protein is CASSGQGNSPLHF. Full variable domain (rest looked up from reference TRBV7-2 and TRBJ1-6): GAGVSQSPSNKVTEKGKDVELRCDPISGHTALYWYRQSLGQGLEFLIYFQGNSAPDKSGLPSDRFSAERTGGSVSTLTIQRTQQEDSAVYLCASSGQGNSPLHFGNGTRLTVT.

This clonotype was picked up a small number of times. The gene calls are TRBV11-3 and TRBJ2-5; 16 nucleotides match TRBD2. The CDR3 extends over 17 amino acids. Unmatched junction bases numbered 4, after V lost 5 bases and J lost 1 base. CDR1 is SGHNT, CDR2 YENEEA, per germline. CDR3 sequence reads: CASSPGLAGGSQETQYF. For the CDR3, the DNA is TGTGCCAGCAGCCCGGGACTAGCGGGAGGGTCCCAAGAGACCCAGTACTTC.

This chain joins TRBV4-2 and TRBJ2-7; D possibly corresponds to TRBD2 (5 bases). The CDR3 is 14 residues long. Germline lookup yields CDR1 LGHNA and CDR2 YNFKEQ. Trimming took off 3 bases at V and 5 bases at J, with 14 bases between the two ends. The CDR3 nucleotides read TGTGCCAGCAGCCAGGCGTGGGAGTCTAACGAGCAGTACTTC. It specifies CASSQAWESNEQYF.

This clonotype was picked up a small number of times. The rearrangement links TRBV4-1 to TRBJ1-5; D is uncertain. The CDR3 loop spans 15 amino acids. Germline-derived CDR1 and CDR2 are MGHRA and YSYEKL. The V end lost 2 bases, the J end lost 6 bases, and 14 bases lay between the germline ends. CDR3 coding DNA: TGCGCCAGCAGCCAACACACGAAAGTAGGTCAGCCCCAGCATTTT. This codes for CASSQHTKVGQPQHF.

V usage is TRBV7-8 and J usage is TRBJ2-7; the D call may be TRBD1 or TRBD2 (6 bases each). The CDR3 is made up of 15 amino acids. The V end was cut by 4 bases, the J end by 7 bases, with 20 bases between. Germline assignment: CDR1 SGHVS and CDR2 FQNEAQ. The CDR3 DNA is TGTGCCAGCAGCTCCAACCGGGACTTAGGGGGGGAGCAGTACTTC. As protein: CASSSNRDLGGEQYF.

J is TRBJ2-7 and V is TRBV2; TRBD1 agrees at 7 bases. CDR3 length: 13 residues. The ends lost 7 bases at V and 2 bases at J; junction bases unmatched: 5. Germline lookup yields CDR1 SNHLY and CDR2 FYNNEI. The CDR3 bases are TGTGCCAGCAATTGGGACAGACCCTACGAGCAGTACTTC. It encodes CASNWDRPYEQYF.

The chain carries TRBV12-3 or TRBV12-4 and TRBJ2-7, with D hard to call. The CDR3 is made up of 11 amino acids. Trimming took 3 bases from V and 7 from J, leaving 7 bases between them. The CDR3: CASSFVREQYF. The CDR3 region has the DNA TGTGCCAGCAGTTTTGTTCGAGAGCAGTACTTC.

This clonotype occurred many times. The chain couples TRBV11-2 to TRBJ2-3; D remains unclear. Trimming took off 1 base at V and 2 bases at J, with 10 bases between the two ends. The CDR3 covers 15 residues. The germline CDR1 and CDR2 sequences are SGHAT and FQNNGV. CDR3 DNA: TGTGCCAGCAGCTTAGTTGTGGGGTCCACAGATACGCAGTATTTT. Protein sequence: CASSLVVGSTDTQYF.

The chain recombines TRBV20-1 with TRBJ1-5; no clear D gene. The CDR3 runs to 16 residues. From germline, CDR1 is DFQATT and CDR2 SNEGSKA (reference sequence). V was trimmed by 2 bases and J by 3 bases, leaving 17 bases between them. The CDR3 DNA reads TGCAGTGCTAGAATCGACATAGCAGGCTTCAATCAGCCCCAGCATTTT. Protein sequence: CSARIDIAGFNQPQHF.

The sample holds a few counts of this clonotype. This sequence joins TRBV7-8 and TRBJ2-3; 11 bases map to TRBD2. CDR1 is SGHVS, CDR2 FQNEAQ, per germline. The length of the CDR3 is 15 residues. Trimming took 6 bases from V and 6 from J; bases not matched to a gene: 8. The CDR3 DNA follows: TGTGCCAGCAGTCTTAGCGGGAGGGCCTTGGATACGCAGTATTTT. Its translation is CASSLSGRALDTQYF.

A few counts support this clonotype. The chain employs TRBV2 and TRBJ2-7; the D is unclear. The ends were cut back, 1 base at V and 5 bases at J, with 9 bases in the middle. This CDR3 has 13 residues. Germline CDR1 reads SNHLY; CDR2 reads FYNNEI. The CDR3 DNA reads as TGTGCCAGCAGTGAAGGTGTTCCCGACGAGCAGTACTTC. Protein sequence: CASSEGVPDEQYF.

With respect to this clonotype: Its ends do not fully match the called genes, so a read error is possible. The chain joins TRBV4-1 to TRBJ2-3, with D unclear. In germline, CDR1 is MGHRA, CDR2 YSYEKL. The CDR3 has 13 residues. CDR3 in amino acids: CASSQEETDTQYF. CDR3 nucleotide sequence: TGTGCCAGCAGCCAAGAGGAGACAGATACGCAGTATTTT.

There are many counts of this clonotype. The chain is built from TRBV7-2 and TRBJ1-2; tentatively, D is TRBD1 (6 bases). V was clipped by 2 bases and J by 3 bases, with 13 bases between them. From germline, CDR1 is SGHTA and CDR2 FQGNSA. CDR3 length: 15 residues. The CDR3 loop is CASSLSWGHYYGYTF. The CDR3 bases are TGTGCCAGCAGCTTAAGCTGGGGGCATTACTATGGCTACACCTTC.

This clonotype was observed many times. Here the CDR3 reads CASSLSWAATNEKLFF. For the CDR3, the DNA is TGTGCCAGCAGCTTAAGTTGGGCAGCAACTAATGAAAAACTGTTTTTT. V and J are TRBV7-2 and TRBJ1-4; no firm D call. This CDR3 region has 16 residues. Germline assignment: CDR1 SGHTA and CDR2 FQGNSA. The V gene lost 2 bases and the J gene lost 0 bases, with 10 bases spanning the gap.

This chain uses TRBV2 with TRBJ2-5, with TRBD2 matching over 7 bases. CDR1 is SNHLY and CDR2 is FYNNEI in the germline V gene. This CDR3 has 15 residues. Losses at the gene ends were 6 bases for V and 5 bases for J; bases not matched to a gene: 12. CDR3 protein: CASSLMGGKEETQYF. The CDR3 DNA sequence: TGTGCCAGCAGCCTCATGGGGGGGAAAGAGGAGACCCAGTACTTC. Full variable domain (rest looked up from reference TRBV2 and TRBJ2-5): EPEVTQTPSHQVTQMGQEVILRCVPISNHLYFYWYRQILGQKVEFLVSFYNNEISEKSEIFDDQFSVERPDGSNFTLKIRSTKLEDSAMYFCASSLMGGKEETQYFGPGTRLLVL.

This clonotype has only one observation. The J gene is TRBJ2-1, the V gene TRBV19, with D perhaps assigned TRBD1 or TRBD2 (5 bases each). This CDR3 region has 16 residues. Germline loops: CDR1 LNHDA, CDR2 SQIVND (reference sequence). The V gene lost 6 bases and the J gene lost 4 bases, with 19 bases spanning the gap. In DNA, the CDR3 is TGTGCCAGTAGCTCCTTGGGTCGGGGACCTTACAATGAGCAGTTCTTC. Translated: CASSSLGRGPYNEQFF.

In this sample, this clonotype turned up a few times. The chain has TRBV6-6 and TRBJ2-7; 8 bases match TRBD2. The V segment lost 4 bases and the J segment 7 bases; nucleotides outside the gene matches: 3. This CDR3 comprises 12 residues. In germline, CDR1 is MNHNY, CDR2 SVGAGI (reference sequence). CDR3 region: CASSFSGNEQYF. For the CDR3, the DNA is TGTGCCAGCAGTTTTAGCGGGAATGAGCAGTACTTC.

V gene TRBV3-1 combines with J gene TRBJ2-3; 7 bases are a match to TRBD1. V lost 8 bases and J lost 6; bases outside the gene matches: 8. Germline V gives CDR1 LGHDT, CDR2 YNNKEL (reference sequence). The CDR3 has 13 amino acids. The chain's CDR3 is CASAHRDSDTQYF. CDR3 bases: TGTGCCAGCGCACACCGGGACAGCGATACGCAGTATTTT.